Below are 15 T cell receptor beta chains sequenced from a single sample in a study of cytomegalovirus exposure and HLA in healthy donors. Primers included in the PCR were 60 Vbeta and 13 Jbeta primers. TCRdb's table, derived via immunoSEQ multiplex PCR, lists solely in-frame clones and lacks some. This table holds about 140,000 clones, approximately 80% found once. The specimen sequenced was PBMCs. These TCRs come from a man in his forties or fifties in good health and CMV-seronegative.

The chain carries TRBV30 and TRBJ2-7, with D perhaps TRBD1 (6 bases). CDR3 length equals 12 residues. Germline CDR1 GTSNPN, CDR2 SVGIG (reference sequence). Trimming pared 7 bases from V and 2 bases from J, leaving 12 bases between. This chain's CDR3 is CAFTGTTYEQYF. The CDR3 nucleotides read TGTGCCTTTACCGGGACAACCTACGAGCAGTACTTC. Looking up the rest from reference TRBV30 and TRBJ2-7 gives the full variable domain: SQTIHQWPATLVQPVGSPLSLECTVEGTSNPNLYWYRQAAGRGLQLLFYSVGIGQISSEVPQNLSASRPQDRQFILSSKKLLLSDSGFYLCAFTGTTYEQYFGPGTRLTVT.

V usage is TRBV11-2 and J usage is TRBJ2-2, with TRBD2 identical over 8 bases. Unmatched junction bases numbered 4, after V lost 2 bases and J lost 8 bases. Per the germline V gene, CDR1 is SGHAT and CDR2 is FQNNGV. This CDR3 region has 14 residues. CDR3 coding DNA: TGTGCCAGCAGCTTAAGCGGGGGATCGGGGGAGCTGTTTTTT. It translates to CASSLSGGSGELFF. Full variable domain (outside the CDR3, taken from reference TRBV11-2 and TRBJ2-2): EAGVAQSPRYKIIEKRQSVAFWCNPISGHATLYWYQQILGQGPKLLIQFQNNGVVDDSQLPKDRFSAERLKGVDSTLKIQPAKLEDSAVYLCASSLSGGSGELFFGEGSRLTVL.

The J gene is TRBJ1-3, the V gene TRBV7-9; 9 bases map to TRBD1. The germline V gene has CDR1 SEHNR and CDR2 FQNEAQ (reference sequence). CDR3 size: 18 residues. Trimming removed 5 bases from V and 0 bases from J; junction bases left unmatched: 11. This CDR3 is CASSPPGGQGNSGNTIYF. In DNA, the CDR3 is TGTGCCAGCAGCCCACCGGGCGGACAGGGGAACTCTGGAAACACCATATATTTT.

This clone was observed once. CDR3 sequence (DNA): TGTGCCAGCAGCTTGCGGACCCCCAGGGGAGGGACCTACGAGCAGTACTTC. Translation: CASSLRTPRGGTYEQYF. The chain couples TRBV5-6 to TRBJ2-5; D possibly corresponds to TRBD2 (7 bases). The end of the DNA is better explained by TRBJ2-7, so the J call may be wrong. Germline V gene sequence: CDR1 SGHDT, CDR2 YYEEEE. This CDR3 is 17 amino acids long.

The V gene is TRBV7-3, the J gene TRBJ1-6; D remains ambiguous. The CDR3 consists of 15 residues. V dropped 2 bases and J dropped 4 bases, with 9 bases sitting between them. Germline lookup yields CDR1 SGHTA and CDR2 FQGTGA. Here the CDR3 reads CASSLSRAYNSPLHF. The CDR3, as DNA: TGTGCCAGCAGCTTATCTCGAGCTTATAATTCACCCCTCCACTTT.

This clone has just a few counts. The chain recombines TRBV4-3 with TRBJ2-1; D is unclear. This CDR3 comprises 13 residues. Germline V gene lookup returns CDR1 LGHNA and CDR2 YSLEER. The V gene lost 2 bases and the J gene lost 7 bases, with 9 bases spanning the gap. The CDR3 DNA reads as TGCGCCAGCAGCCAAACGAGAAGTAATGAGCAGTTCTTC. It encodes CASSQTRSNEQFF.

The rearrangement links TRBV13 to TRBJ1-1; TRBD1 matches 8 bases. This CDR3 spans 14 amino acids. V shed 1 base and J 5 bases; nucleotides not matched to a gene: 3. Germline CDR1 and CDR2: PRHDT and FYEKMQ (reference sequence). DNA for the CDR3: TGTGCCAGCAGCTTAGCAGGGGGCTTAACTGAAGCTTTCTTT. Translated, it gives CASSLAGGLTEAFF.

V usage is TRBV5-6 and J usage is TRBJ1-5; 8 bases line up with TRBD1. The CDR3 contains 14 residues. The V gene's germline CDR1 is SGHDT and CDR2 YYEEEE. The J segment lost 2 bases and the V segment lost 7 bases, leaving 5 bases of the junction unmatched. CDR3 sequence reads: CASEKQGGNQPQHF. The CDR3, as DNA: TGTGCCAGCGAAAAACAGGGGGGCAATCAGCCCCAGCATTTT.

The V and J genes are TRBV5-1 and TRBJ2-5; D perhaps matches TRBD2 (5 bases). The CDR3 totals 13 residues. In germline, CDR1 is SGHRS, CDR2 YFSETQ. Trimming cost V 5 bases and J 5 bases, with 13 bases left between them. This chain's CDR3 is CASSSGIQETQYF. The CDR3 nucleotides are TGCGCCAGCAGTTCGGGAATCCAGGAGACCCAGTACTTC.

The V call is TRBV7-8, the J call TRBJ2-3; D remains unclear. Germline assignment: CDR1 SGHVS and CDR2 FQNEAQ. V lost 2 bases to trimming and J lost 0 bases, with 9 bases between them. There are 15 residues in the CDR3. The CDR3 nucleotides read TGTGCCAGCAGCTTAAGGCGGATCAGCACAGATACGCAGTATTTT. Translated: CASSLRRISTDTQYF.

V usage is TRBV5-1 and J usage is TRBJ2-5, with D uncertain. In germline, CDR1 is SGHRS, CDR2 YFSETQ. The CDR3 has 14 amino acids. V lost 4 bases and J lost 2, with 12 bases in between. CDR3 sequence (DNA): TGCGCCAGCAGCACCGGCACACAGCAAGAGACCCAGTACTTC. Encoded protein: CASSTGTQQETQYF.

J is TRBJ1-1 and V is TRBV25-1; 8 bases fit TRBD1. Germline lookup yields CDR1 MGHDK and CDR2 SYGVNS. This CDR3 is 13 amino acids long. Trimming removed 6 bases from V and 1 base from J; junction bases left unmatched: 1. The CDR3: CASRGTGNTEAFF. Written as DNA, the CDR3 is TGTGCCAGCAGGGGGACAGGGAACACTGAAGCTTTCTTT. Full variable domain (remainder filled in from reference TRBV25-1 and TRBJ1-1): EADIYQTPRYLVIGTGKKITLECSQTMGHDKMYWYQQDPGMELHLIHYSYGVNSTEKGDLSSESTVSRIRTEHFPLTLESARPSHTSQYLCASRGTGNTEAFFGQGTRLTVV.

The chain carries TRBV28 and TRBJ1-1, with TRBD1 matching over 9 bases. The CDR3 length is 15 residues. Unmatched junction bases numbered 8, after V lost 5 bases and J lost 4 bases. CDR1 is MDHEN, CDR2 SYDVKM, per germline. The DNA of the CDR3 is TGTGCCAGCAGTACCCCGGGGACAGGGAGCACTGAAGCTTTCTTT. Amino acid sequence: CASSTPGTGSTEAFF.

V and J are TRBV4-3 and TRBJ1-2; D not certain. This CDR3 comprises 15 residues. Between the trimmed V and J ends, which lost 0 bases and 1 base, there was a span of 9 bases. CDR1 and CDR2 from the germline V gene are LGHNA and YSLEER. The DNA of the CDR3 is TGCGCCAGCAGCCAAGAATACAGAAATAACTATGGCTACACCTTC. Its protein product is CASSQEYRNNYGYTF.

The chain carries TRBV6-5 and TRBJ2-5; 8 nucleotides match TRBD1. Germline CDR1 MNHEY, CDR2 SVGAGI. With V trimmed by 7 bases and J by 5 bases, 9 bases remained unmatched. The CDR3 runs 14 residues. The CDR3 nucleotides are TGTGCCAGCAAAACCTCGACAGGGGTGGAGACCCAGTACTTC. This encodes CASKTSTGVETQYF.